The sequence of this T cell receptor beta chain was determined in a study of cytomegalovirus exposure and HLA in healthy donors. About this clone: An end of the junction does not agree with germline; a read error may underlie this.

Primers: 60 Vbeta forward and 13 Jbeta reverse. The repertoire was sequenced with immunoSEQ multiplex PCR; TCRdb's copy has only in-frame clones and lacks some. The sample shows 100,000 to 150,000 clones, about 76% of them seen only once. Regarding donors, all were healthy bone marrow donors. The CDR3 sequence is 13 residues long. Germline V gene lookup returns CDR1 SEHNR and CDR2 FQNEAQ (reference sequence). The sequenced sample was PBMCs. The chain recombines TRBV7-9 with TRBJ2-5; the match to TRBD2 covers 8 bases. The receptor comes from a man aged 60-69 years in good health and CMV-seropositive. CDR3 region: CASSGRGGEAQYF. The CDR3 coding sequence is TGTGCCAGCAGCGGCCGGGGGGGAGAGGCCCAGTACTTC.